The 10 T cell receptor beta chains presented below share a single source sample, sequenced in a study of T-cell memory formation after mild COVID-19. Each CDR3 protein gets one entry after TCRdb re-called the 5' RACE reads with MiXCR. The sample has roughly 350,000 distinct CDR3 sequences; around 27% are singletons. The source material was PBMCs or a T cell subset sorted from them (not recorded which). These receptors all stem from an adult woman who had mild COVID-19 (a few samples of this study predate the infection). Cell type and time point are not known.

This rearrangement joins TRBV7-2 to TRBJ2-2, with D uncertain. Deletions cut 5 bases from V and 5 bases from J, with 15 bases between. The CDR3 covers 15 residues. CDR1 is SGHTA and CDR2 is FQGNSA in the germline V gene. The CDR3 is CASSPHPGQTGELFF. CDR3 coding DNA: TGTGCCAGCAGCCCCCACCCGGGTCAAACCGGGGAGCTGTTTTTT.

V gene TRBV24-1 combines with J gene TRBJ2-5, with D possibly TRBD2 on 6 matching bases. The germline gives CDR1 KGHDR, CDR2 SFDVKD. V dropped 9 bases and J dropped 5 bases, with 9 bases sitting between them. The CDR3 spans 11 residues. The chain's CDR3 is CATSGGETQYF. CDR3 DNA: TGTGCCACCTCCGGAGGGGAGACCCAGTACTTC.

V and J are TRBV6-5 and TRBJ2-7, with TRBD2 identical over 12 bases. The junction had 8 bases not matched to a gene; V was cut back by 8 bases and J by 0 bases. The CDR3 totals 16 residues. From germline, CDR1 is MNHEY and CDR2 SVGAGI. The CDR3: CASFPSGRAPSYEQYF. In nucleotides, the CDR3 is TGTGCCAGCTTCCCTAGCGGGAGGGCCCCCTCCTACGAGCAGTACTTC.

CDR3 protein: CASSLGLAGGPYEQYF. CDR3 nucleotides: TGTGCCAGCAGCTTGGGACTAGCGGGGGGGCCCTACGAGCAGTACTTC. The V call is TRBV5-4, the J call TRBJ2-7, with 14 bases matching TRBD2. V dropped 0 bases and J dropped 2; count of bases not matched to a gene: 1. CDR3 length equals 16 residues. Germline V CDR1 and CDR2: SGHNT, YYREEE (reference sequence). The variable domain in full, with the rest retrieved from reference TRBV5-4 and TRBJ2-7, is ETGVTQSPTHLIKTRGQQVTLRCSSQSGHNTVSWYQQALGQGPQFIFQYYREEENGRGNFPPRFSGLQFPNYSSELNVNALELDDSALYLCASSLGLAGGPYEQYFGPGTRLTVT.

The chain is built from TRBV27 and TRBJ1-2, with a tentative D call TRBD1 (5 bases). This CDR3 has 15 amino acids. Germline V CDR1 and CDR2: MNHEY, SMNVEV (reference sequence). V was clipped by 4 bases and J by 3 bases, with 15 bases between them. Here the CDR3 reads CASSYGGSLYYGYTF. In DNA form, the CDR3 reads TGTGCCAGCAGTTATGGGGGGAGTTTATACTATGGCTACACCTTC.

The J gene is TRBJ2-7, the V gene TRBV2, with 10 nucleotides matching TRBD2. CDR1 and CDR2 from the germline V gene are SNHLY and FYNNEI. Trimming took 6 bases from V and 3 from J; bases not matched to a gene: 8. The CDR3 totals 15 residues. CDR3 residues: CASSETSGPLYEQYF. In DNA form, the CDR3 reads TGTGCCAGCAGCGAGACTAGCGGGCCACTCTACGAGCAGTACTTC.

The chain employs TRBV12-3 or TRBV12-4 and TRBJ2-1, with 8 nucleotides matching TRBD1. Losses at the gene ends were 5 bases for V and 10 bases for J; bases not matched to a gene: 4. This CDR3 spans 12 amino acids. CDR3 coding DNA: TGTGCCAGCAGTGAGAACAGGGGGGAGCAGTTCTTC. This gives the protein CASSENRGEQFF.

This rearrangement joins TRBV5-1 to TRBJ2-2; 9 bases map to TRBD2. Germline lookup yields CDR1 SGHRS and CDR2 YFSETQ. V lost 2 bases, J lost 10 bases, and 12 bases stayed unmatched. The CDR3 consists of 16 residues. This CDR3 reads CASSFDVAGAGLELFF. DNA of the CDR3: TGCGCCAGCAGCTTCGATGTAGCGGGGGCAGGTCTGGAGCTGTTTTTT.

This clonotype was recorded a few times. The rearrangement links TRBV7-9 to TRBJ2-5; 7 nucleotides align to TRBD2. The CDR3 is 16 residues long. V lost 2 bases to trimming and J lost 2 bases; unmatched junction nucleotides: 8. The germline CDR1 and CDR2 sequences are SEHNR and FQNEAQ (reference sequence). In DNA form, the CDR3 reads TGTGCCAGCAGCTTATTTCAGGCTAGCGGACAAGAGACCCAGTACTTC. Amino acid sequence: CASSLFQASGQETQYF.

The rearrangement uses TRBV3-1 and TRBJ2-7, with 9 bases identical to TRBD2. The V segment lost 2 bases and the J segment 4 bases; nucleotides outside the gene matches: 6. Germline V lookup: CDR1 LGHDT, CDR2 YNNKEL (reference sequence). The CDR3 is 15 residues long. CDR3 coding DNA: TGTGCCAGCAGCCAATCCGGGACTAGCTCATACGAGCAGTACTTC. Protein product: CASSQSGTSSYEQYF.